The source of this TCR beta chain is a study of blood T cell repertoires in COVID-19. Study background: Collection of acute and convalescent COVID-19 samples took place in the United States, Italy and Spain. The cDNA or gDNA used as material had been derived from T cells, B-cell-depleted T cells, or PBMCs.

The CDR3 sequence is 14 residues long. From germline, CDR1 is MNHEY and CDR2 SVGAGI. V lost 2 bases, J lost 4 bases, and 9 bases lay in between. Per the original methods: It was from reference gene primer amplification that nucleated cell counts were estimated. Profiling relied on immunoSEQ multiplex PCR, and the TCRdb table lists in-frame clones only, not all of them. V, J and clone size derive from that table, while D and trimming were established from the DNA sequence. The data hold 96,000 or so clones, with 70% to 90% observed a single time. This clone was seen a few times. V is TRBV6-5 and J is TRBJ2-1; possible D gene TRBD1, 5 bases. The TCR comes from a human donor with COVID-19, enrolled during active disease. The donor label of this sample is uncertain. Material for sequencing was peripheral blood. Written as DNA, the CDR3 is TGTGCCAGCAGTTACAAGGCAGGGTACAATGAGCAGTTCTTC. Translated, it gives CASSYKAGYNEQFF.